Sequencing of this TCR beta chain was carried out in a study of T-cell memory formation after mild COVID-19. Germline lookup yields CDR1 MNHNY and CDR2 SVGAGI (reference sequence). V shed 8 bases and J shed 5 bases, with 16 bases lying between them. The CDR3 contains 14 residues. Using its own MiXCR run on the 5' RACE reads, TCRdb lists one record per CDR3 protein. The sample has roughly 170,000 distinct CDR3 sequences; about a fifth are singletons. The source of this sequence is a man younger than 35 who had mild COVID-19 (a few samples of this study predate the infection). Cell type and time point are not known. J is TRBJ2-1 and V is TRBV6-6; D unclear. The sample was PBMCs or a T cell subset sorted from them (not recorded which). CDR3 coding DNA: TGTGCCAGCGAGGCAGGCCGCCATAACAATGAGCAGTTCTTC. Its translation: CASEAGRHNNEQFF.